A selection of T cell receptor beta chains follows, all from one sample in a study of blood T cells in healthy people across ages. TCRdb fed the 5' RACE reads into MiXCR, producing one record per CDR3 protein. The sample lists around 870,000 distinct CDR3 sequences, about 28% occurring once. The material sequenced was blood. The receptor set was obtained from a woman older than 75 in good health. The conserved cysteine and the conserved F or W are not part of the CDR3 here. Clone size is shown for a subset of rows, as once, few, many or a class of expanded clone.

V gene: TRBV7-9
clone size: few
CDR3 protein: ASSFVTGRNTEAF

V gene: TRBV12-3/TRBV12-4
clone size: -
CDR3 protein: AVGSRTAQETQY

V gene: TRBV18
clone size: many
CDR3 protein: ASSKTGAETQY

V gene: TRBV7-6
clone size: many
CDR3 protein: ASSLGVGANGGTQY

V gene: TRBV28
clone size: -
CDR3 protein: ASSSLPVQGGYGYT

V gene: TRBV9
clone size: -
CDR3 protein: AGTTGGHEGTEAF

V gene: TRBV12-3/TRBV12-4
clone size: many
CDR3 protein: ASSRTPYNEQF

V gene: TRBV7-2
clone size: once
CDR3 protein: ASSLYPGKPQH

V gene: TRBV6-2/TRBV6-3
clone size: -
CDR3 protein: VSSWVRDRVTDTQY

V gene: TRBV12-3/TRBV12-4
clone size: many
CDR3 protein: ASSLPADNHNEQF

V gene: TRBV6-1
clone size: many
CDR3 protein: ASSLTQTYEQY

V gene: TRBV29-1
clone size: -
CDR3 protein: SALRRGDNEQY

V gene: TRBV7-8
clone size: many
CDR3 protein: ASSFGQPGVDEQF

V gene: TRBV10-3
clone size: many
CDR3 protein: AISDGTINSPLH

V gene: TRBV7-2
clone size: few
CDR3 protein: VSSQRWADTQY

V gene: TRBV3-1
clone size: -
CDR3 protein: ASSQSAEAF

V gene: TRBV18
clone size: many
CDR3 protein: ASSPPGQGLEQY

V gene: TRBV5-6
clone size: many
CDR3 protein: ASSRGPVTPREQY

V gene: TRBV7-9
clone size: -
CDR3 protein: ASSFRAGGYTGELF

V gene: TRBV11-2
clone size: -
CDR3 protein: ASSLDAPVNSPLH

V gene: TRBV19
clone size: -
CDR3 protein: ASSMRNSGVGSYNEQF

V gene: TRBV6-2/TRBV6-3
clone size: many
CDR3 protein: ASSSGTGHSYNEQF

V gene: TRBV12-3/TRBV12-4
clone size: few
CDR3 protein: ASSFDGGRAEAF

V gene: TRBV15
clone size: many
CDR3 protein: ATSRDAPNYGYT

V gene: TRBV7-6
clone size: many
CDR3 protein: ATSGLAAYQETQY

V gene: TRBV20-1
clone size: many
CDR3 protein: SARFLGDSSYNEQF

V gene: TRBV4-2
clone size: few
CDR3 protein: ASSPSFPGKGTDTQY

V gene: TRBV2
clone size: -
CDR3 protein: ASSGTSGGRDEQF

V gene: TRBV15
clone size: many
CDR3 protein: ATSRAGTVRYEQY

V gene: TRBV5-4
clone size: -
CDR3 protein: ASSPSGGATADTQY

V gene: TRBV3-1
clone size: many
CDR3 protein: ASSPGGGAYEQY

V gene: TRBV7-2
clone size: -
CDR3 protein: ASSLGGGGGSYEQY

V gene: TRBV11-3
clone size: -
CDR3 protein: ASSAGGPEETQY

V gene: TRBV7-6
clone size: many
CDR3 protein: ASSLAEGDTQY

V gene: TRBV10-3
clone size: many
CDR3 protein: AISDLTHGSYNEQF

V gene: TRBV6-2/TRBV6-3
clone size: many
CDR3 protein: ASSYWAGRNEQF

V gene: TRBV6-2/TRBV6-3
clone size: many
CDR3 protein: ASSNNRRTTNYGYT

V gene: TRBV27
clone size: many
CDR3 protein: ASSLSGDRGLRTQY

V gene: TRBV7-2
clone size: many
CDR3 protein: ASSPSGRVHNIQY

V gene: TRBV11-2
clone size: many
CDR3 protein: ASSLLYNEQF

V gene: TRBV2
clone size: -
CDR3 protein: ASTAGTPSYEQY

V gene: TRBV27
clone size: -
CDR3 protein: ASSSFMAGCTEAF

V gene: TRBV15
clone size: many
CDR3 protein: ATSSPGFPGVQPQH

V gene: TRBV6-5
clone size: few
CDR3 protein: ASTLKGRFSSGANVLT

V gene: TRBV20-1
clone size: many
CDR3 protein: SASQAPNSPLH

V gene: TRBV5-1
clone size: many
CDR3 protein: ASSLANGGLAGKNIQY

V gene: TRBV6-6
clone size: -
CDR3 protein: ASGPRDSRISYEQY

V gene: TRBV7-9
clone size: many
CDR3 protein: ASSLRPSGTQY

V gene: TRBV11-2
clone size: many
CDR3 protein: ASSPGTGPLEQY

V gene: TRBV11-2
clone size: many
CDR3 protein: ASSLGIYDRGPGEQF

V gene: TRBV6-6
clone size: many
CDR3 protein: ASTLAGGNEQF